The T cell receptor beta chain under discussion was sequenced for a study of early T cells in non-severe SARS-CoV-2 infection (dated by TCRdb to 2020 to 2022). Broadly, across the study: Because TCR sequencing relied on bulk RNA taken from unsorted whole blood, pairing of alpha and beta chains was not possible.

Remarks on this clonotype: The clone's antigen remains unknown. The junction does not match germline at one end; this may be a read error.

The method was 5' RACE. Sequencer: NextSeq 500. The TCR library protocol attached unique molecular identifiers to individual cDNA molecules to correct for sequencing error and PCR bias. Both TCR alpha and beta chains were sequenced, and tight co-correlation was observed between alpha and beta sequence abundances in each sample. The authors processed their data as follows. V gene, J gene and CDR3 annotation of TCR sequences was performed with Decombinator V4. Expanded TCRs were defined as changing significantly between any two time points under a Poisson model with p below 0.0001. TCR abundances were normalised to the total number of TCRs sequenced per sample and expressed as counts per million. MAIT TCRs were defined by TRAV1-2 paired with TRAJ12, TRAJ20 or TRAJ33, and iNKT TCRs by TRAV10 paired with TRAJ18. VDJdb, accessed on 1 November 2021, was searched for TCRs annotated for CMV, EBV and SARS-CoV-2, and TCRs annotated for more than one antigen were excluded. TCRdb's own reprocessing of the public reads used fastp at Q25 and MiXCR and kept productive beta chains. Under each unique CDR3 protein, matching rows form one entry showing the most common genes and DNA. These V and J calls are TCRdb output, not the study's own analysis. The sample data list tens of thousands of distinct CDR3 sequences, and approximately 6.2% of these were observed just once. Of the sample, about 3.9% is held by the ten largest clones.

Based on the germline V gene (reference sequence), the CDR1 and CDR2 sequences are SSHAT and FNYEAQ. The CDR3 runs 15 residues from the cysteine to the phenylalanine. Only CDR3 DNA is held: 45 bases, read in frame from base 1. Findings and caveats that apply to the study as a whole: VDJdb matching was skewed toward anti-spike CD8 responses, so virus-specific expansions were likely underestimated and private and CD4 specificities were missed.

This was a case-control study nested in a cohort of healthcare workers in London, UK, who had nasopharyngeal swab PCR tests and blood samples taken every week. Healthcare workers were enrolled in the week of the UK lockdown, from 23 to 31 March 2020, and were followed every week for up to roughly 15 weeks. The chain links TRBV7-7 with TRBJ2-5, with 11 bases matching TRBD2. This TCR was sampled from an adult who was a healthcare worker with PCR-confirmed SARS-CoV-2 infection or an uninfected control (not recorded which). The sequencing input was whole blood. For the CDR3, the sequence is CASSLFSGGEETQYF. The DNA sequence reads TGTGCTAGCAGCTTATTTAGCGGGGGGGAAGAGACCCAGTACTTC.